This T cell receptor (beta chain) was identified during a study of blood T cell repertoires in COVID-19. Authors' processing steps: For nucleated cells, counts were estimated from reference gene primer amplification. Here immunoSEQ multiplex PCR was the method, and the copy in TCRdb shows in-frame clones only, minus some. The DNA was the basis for D and trimming; V, J and clone size are from that table. This table holds fewer than 450,000 clones, around 90% found once. The CDR3 is made up of 12 amino acids. Looked up from germline, CDR1 is SNHLY and CDR2 is FYNNEI. The ends were cut back, 5 bases at V and 6 bases at J, with 10 bases in the middle.

Sequencing used PBMCs or T cells enriched from blood (not recorded which). The chain is built from TRBV2 and TRBJ1-1, with D unresolved. The source of this sequence is a woman in her thirties or forties with acute COVID-19. CDR3 coding DNA: TGTGCCAGCAGTCGGAGGGTCGCTGAAGCTTTCTTT. As protein: CASSRRVAEAFF.